The present entry profiles one T cell receptor beta chain with its context. Its specificity is unknown. The data originate from a study of T-cell reconstitution after alpha-beta-depleted transplantation in children. Overall study findings and caveats: About two months after transplant, alpha-beta T cells reportedly came from several hundred expanded graft clones. Newly produced T cells mostly provided counts and TCRbeta diversity after one year, as hyperexpanded clones declined. Some patients' high day-60 TCRbeta diversity was traced to surviving recipient T cells and thymic progenitors.

Unique molecular identifiers were incorporated during preparation of the TCRbeta library. TCRdb passed the PCR reads through MiXCR, listing each CDR3 protein once. The table records approximately 400,000 distinct CDR3 sequences, about 17% of them present only once. This TCR came from a boy younger than two who had a stem cell transplant for Wiskott-Aldrich syndrome, so the T cells may come from the graft donor. The material was PBMCs, mostly from graft donor cells, obtained 360 days after TCRalphabeta/CD19-depleted stem cell transplant.

CDR3 region: CASRTGQTNYGYTF. The CDR3 coding sequence is TGCGCCAGCAGAACCGGACAAACTAACTATGGCTACACCTTC. The chain recombines TRBV5-1 with TRBJ1-2, with TRBD1 as a possible D gene (5 bases). Looked up from germline, CDR1 is SGHRS and CDR2 is YFSETQ. The CDR3 is 14 amino acids. V was shortened by 5 bases and J by 0 bases, with 11 bases between the two germline ends.